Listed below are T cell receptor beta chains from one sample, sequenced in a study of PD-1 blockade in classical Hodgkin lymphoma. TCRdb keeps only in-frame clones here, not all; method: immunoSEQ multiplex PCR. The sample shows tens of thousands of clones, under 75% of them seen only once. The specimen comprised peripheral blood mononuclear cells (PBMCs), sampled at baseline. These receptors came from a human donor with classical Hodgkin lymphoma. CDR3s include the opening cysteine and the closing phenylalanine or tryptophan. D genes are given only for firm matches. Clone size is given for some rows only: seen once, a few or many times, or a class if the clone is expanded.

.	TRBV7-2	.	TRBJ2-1	CASSLGAGWGNEQFF	TGTGCCAGCAGCCTAGGGGCGGGCTGGGGGAATGAGCAGTTCTTC
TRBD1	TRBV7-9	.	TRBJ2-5	CASSSQGVGDRRETQYF	TGTGCCAGCAGCTCCCAGGGGGTGGGAGACAGGAGGGAGACCCAGTACTTC
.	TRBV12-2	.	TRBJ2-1	CASRLAGGLGIHDEQFF	TGTGCAAGTCGCTTAGCCGGTGGACTCGGGATCCACGATGAGCAGTTCTTC
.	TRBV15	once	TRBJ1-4	CATSKGGKYAEKLFF	TGTGCCACCAGCAAAGGAGGAAAGTATGCTGAAAAACTGTTTTTT
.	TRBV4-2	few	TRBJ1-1	CASSQDRNTEAFF	TGTGCCAGCAGCCAAGATAGGAACACTGAAGCTTTCTTT
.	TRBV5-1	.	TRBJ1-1	CASSLAGGVMNTEAFF	TGCGCCAGCAGCTTGGCGGGGGGCGTGATGAACACTGAAGCTTTCTTT
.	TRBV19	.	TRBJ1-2	CASSNRELYGYTF	TGTGCCAGTAGTAATAGGGAACTCTATGGCTACACCTTC
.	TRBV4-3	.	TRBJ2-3	CASSQDLEPPFTDTQYF	TGCGCCAGCAGCCAAGATCTAGAGCCACCTTTTACAGATACGCAGTATTTT
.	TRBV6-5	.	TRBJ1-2	CASSYSGRGSYGYTF	TGTGCCAGCAGTTACTCGGGCAGAGGATCCTATGGCTACACCTTC
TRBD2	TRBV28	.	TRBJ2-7	CASSSPTSMREGLNYEQYF	TGTGCCAGCAGTTCTCCAACCAGCATGAGGGAGGGCCTAAACTACGAGCAGTACTTC
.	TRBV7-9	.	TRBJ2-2	CASSETRTGELFF	TGTGCCAGCAGCGAAACGCGGACCGGGGAGCTGTTTTTT
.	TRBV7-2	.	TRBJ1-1	CASSLLQGGTEAFF	TGTGCCAGCAGCTTACTTCAGGGTGGAACTGAAGCTTTCTTT
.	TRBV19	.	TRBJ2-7	CASSIVGYEQYF	TGTGCCAGTAGTATAGTGGGCTACGAGCAGTACTTC
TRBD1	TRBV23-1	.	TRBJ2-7	CASSQAPQRGHEQYF	TGCGCCAGCAGTCAAGCCCCACAGAGGGGGCACGAGCAGTACTTC
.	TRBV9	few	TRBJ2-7	CASSDGPRRSYEQYF	TGTGCCAGCAGCGACGGCCCGAGAAGGTCCTACGAGCAGTACTTC
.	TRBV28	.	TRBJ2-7	CASRPVLGTNEQYF	TGTGCCAGCAGGCCGGTGTTGGGCACGAACGAGCAGTACTTC
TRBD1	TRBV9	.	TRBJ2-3	CASSYQTGGSPDTQYF	TGTGCCAGCAGCTACCAGACAGGGGGAAGCCCAGATACGCAGTATTTT
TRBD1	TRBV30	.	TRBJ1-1	CAWSGTGSRAFF	TGTGCCTGGAGCGGGACAGGGAGCCGAGCTTTCTTT
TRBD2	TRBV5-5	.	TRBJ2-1	CASSPRTSGRDEQFF	TGTGCCAGCAGCCCCCGGACTAGCGGGAGGGATGAGCAGTTCTTC
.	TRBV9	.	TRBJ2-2	CASSENGAGVAVTNTGELFF	TGTGCCAGCAGCGAAAACGGGGCAGGAGTAGCGGTTACGAACACCGGGGAGCTGTTTTTT
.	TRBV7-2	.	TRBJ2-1	CASSGYGEQFF	TGTGCCAGCAGCGGCTACGGTGAGCAGTTCTTC
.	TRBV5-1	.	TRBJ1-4	CASSRDNSNEKLFF	TGCGCCAGCAGTCGGGATAACAGTAATGAAAAACTGTTTTTT
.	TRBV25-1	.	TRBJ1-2	CASRGGGGAYYGYTF	TGTGCCAGCAGGGGGGGCGGGGGCGCCTACTATGGCTACACCTTC
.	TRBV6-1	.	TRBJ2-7	CASSEIPIIKESYEQYF	TGTGCCAGCAGTGAAATCCCCATTATAAAAGAATCCTACGAGCAGTACTTC
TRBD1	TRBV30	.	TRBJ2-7	CASTLLGGQDKTQYF	TGTGCCTCAACGCTCCTAGGGGGACAGGATAAAACGCAGTACTTC
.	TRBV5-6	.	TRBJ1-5	CASSLGREKIWGWPQHF	TGTGCCAGCAGCTTGGGCCGGGAAAAAATATGGGGATGGCCCCAGCATTTT
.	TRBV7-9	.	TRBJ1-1	CASSSLWGKDTEAFF	TGTGCCAGCAGCAGTCTATGGGGAAAGGACACTGAAGCTTTCTTT
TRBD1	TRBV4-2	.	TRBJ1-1	CASSPQGDTEAFF	TGTGCCAGCAGCCCACAGGGGGACACTGAAGCTTTCTTT